Below, 15 T cell receptor beta chains from the same sample are listed, as sequenced in a study of blood T cell repertoires in COVID-19. The protocol was immunoSEQ multiplex PCR, while the TCRdb copy is restricted to in-frame clones and leaves out a portion. In the table there are about 150,000 clones, about 80% of which are singletons. The sample was PBMCs or T cells enriched from blood (not recorded which). Receptor source: a man aged 50 to 59 who had recovered from COVID-19.

This clone was found once. This sequence joins TRBV6-5 and TRBJ1-1; weak D call: TRBD1 (5 bases). With 9 bases removed from V and 3 bases from J, the gap between germline ends came to 14 bases. The CDR3 contains 13 residues. The germline gives CDR1 MNHEY, CDR2 SVGAGI. The CDR3 loop reads CARSAGLDTEAFF. The DNA of the CDR3 is TGTGCCAGATCGGCAGGGTTGGACACTGAAGCTTTCTTT.

This clone came up a few times. This rearrangement joins TRBV2 to TRBJ1-4, with 9 positions matching TRBD1. The CDR3 spans 16 residues. Trimming removed 2 bases from V and 5 bases from J; junction bases left unmatched: 6. The germline gives CDR1 SNHLY, CDR2 FYNNEI. As DNA, the CDR3 is TGTGCCAGCAGTGAATTGGGGACAGGGCCCAATGAAAAACTGTTTTTT. Its translation is CASSELGTGPNEKLFF.

The chain couples TRBV7-8 to TRBJ2-1, with 8 bases aligning to TRBD2. There are 17 residues in the CDR3. The germline V gene has CDR1 SGHVS and CDR2 FQNEAQ. The J segment lost 4 bases and the V segment lost 3 bases, leaving 11 bases of the junction unmatched. Here the CDR3 DNA reads TGTGCCAGCAGCTTTGCGGGGGGCCCCTCGGGGTACAATGAGCAGTTCTTC. Translated: CASSFAGGPSGYNEQFF.

The chain combines TRBV28 with TRBJ1-6; maybe TRBD1 (6 bases). There are 13 residues in the CDR3. Germline V gene sequence: CDR1 MDHEN, CDR2 SYDVKM. Trimming stripped 8 bases from V and 7 bases from J, with 12 bases between. CDR3 amino acids: CASFDRHNSPLHF. The CDR3, as DNA: TGTGCCAGCTTCGACAGGCACAATTCACCCCTCCACTTT.

The gene calls are TRBV11-3 and TRBJ2-7; D ambiguous. Germline V gene sequence: CDR1 SGHNT, CDR2 YENEEA. The CDR3 covers 15 residues. Trimming removed 0 bases at V and 5 bases at J, with 14 bases between. DNA of the CDR3: TGTGCCAGCAGCTTAGAGGCAGGAAGTCTAAACGAGCAGTACTTC. Translation: CASSLEAGSLNEQYF.

The chain employs TRBV5-4 and TRBJ2-2, with D hard to call. Trimming removed 1 base at V and 2 bases at J, with 6 bases between. Germline loops: CDR1 SGHNT, CDR2 YYREEE (reference sequence). The CDR3 is made up of 14 amino acids. The CDR3 DNA is TGTGCCAGCAGCTTGCGGGTTAACACCGGGGAGCTGTTTTTT. Translation gives CASSLRVNTGELFF.

The chain couples TRBV4-3 to TRBJ2-2; a possible D gene is TRBD2 (6 bases). There are 16 residues in the CDR3. The germline V gene has CDR1 LGHNA and CDR2 YSLEER. Between the trimmed V and J ends, which lost 1 base and 7 bases, there was a span of 16 bases. This CDR3 is CASSQVGGRGDGELFF. CDR3 DNA sequence: TGCGCCAGCAGCCAAGTCGGAGGGCGGGGAGACGGGGAGCTGTTTTTT.

As DNA, the CDR3 is TGTGCCAGCATGGGGACTAGACACGTCAATGAGCAGTTCTTC. Translation: CASMGTRHVNEQFF. The chain links TRBV2 to TRBJ2-1; 8 nucleotides line up with TRBD2. V was pared by 7 bases and J by 6 bases, with 8 bases of the junction left unmatched. The germline CDR1 and CDR2 sequences are SNHLY and FYNNEI. The length of the CDR3 is 14 residues. The full variable domain, its missing parts supplied by reference TRBV2 and TRBJ2-1, is EPEVTQTPSHQVTQMGQEVILRCVPISNHLYFYWYRQILGQKVEFLVSFYNNEISEKSEIFDDQFSVERPDGSNFTLKIRSTKLEDSAMYFCASMGTRHVNEQFFGPGTRLTVL.

As regards this clone: A read error may produce the germline difference seen at one junction end. The chain has TRBV7-7 and TRBJ2-3; D remains unclear. CDR3 length: 15 residues. Germline V gene lookup returns CDR1 SSHAT and CDR2 FNYEAQ (reference sequence). CDR3 amino acids: CASSLQKTSTDTQYF. The CDR3 DNA follows: TGTGCTAGCAGCCTTCAGAAGACTAGCACAGATACGCAGTATTTT.

This clone was seen only once. The genes are TRBV11-2 and TRBJ2-3, with D uncertain. Germline V CDR1 and CDR2: SGHAT, FQNNGV. The CDR3 extends over 13 amino acids. Trimming took 11 bases from V and 1 from J, leaving 13 bases between them. Here the CDR3 reads CADGLSGTDTQYF. As DNA, the CDR3 is TGTGCCGATGGCCTCAGTGGCACAGATACGCAGTATTTT. The full variable domain, rest sourced from reference TRBV11-2 and TRBJ2-3, is EAGVAQSPRYKIIEKRQSVAFWCNPISGHATLYWYQQILGQGPKLLIQFQNNGVVDDSQLPKDRFSAERLKGVDSTLKIQPAKLEDSAVYLCADGLSGTDTQYFGPGTRLTVL.

V is TRBV3-1 (or the pseudogene TRBV3-2) and J is TRBJ2-2; 13 bases fit TRBD2. CDR1 is LGHDT and CDR2 is YNNKEL in the germline V gene (reference sequence). This CDR3 comprises 18 residues. The J segment lost 5 bases and the V segment lost 4 bases, leaving 10 bases of the junction unmatched. CDR3 sequence: CASSPGLAGTMGTGELFF. The CDR3 region has the DNA TGTGCCAGCAGCCCGGGACTAGCGGGGACAATGGGAACCGGGGAGCTGTTTTTT.

The chain joins TRBV14 to TRBJ2-7; the D gene is possibly TRBD1 (5 bases). Trimming stripped 7 bases from V and 2 bases from J, with 15 bases between. CDR3 length: 14 amino acids. Germline CDR1 SGHDN, CDR2 FVKESK. CDR3 in amino acids: CASKSQGYPYEQYF. The CDR3 DNA follows: TGTGCCAGCAAGAGCCAGGGATACCCCTACGAGCAGTACTTC.

V and J are TRBV6-5 and TRBJ2-7, with TRBD1 matching 7 bases. V lost 3 bases, J lost 6 bases, and 14 bases stayed unmatched. CDR3 size: 16 residues. The germline V gene encodes CDR1 MNHEY and CDR2 SVGAGI. The CDR3 loop reads CASSYTVGQGDSEQYF. The CDR3 region has the DNA TGTGCCAGCAGTTATACGGTAGGGCAGGGGGACAGCGAGCAGTACTTC.

In this sample, this clone turned up once. The V gene is TRBV12-5, the J gene TRBJ1-3, with 7 positions matching TRBD1. Germline CDR1 LGHNT, CDR2 FRNRAP. CDR3 size: 21 residues. The V segment lost 1 base and the J segment 0 bases; nucleotides outside the gene matches: 18. In DNA, the CDR3 is TGTGCTAGTGGTTTGGAGAATTGGGACAGCCGACTAACTATCTCTGGAAACACCATATATTTT. Translating gives CASGLENWDSRLTISGNTIYF.

The rearrangement uses TRBV18 and TRBJ1-5; D is uncertain. The CDR3 consists of 14 residues. Trimming removed 2 bases from V and 7 bases from J, with 12 bases in between. Per germline, CDR1 KGHSH and CDR2 LQKENI. The CDR3 loop reads CASSPRGDVQPQHF. The CDR3 DNA reads TGTGCCAGCTCACCAAGAGGAGACGTACAGCCCCAGCATTTT.